The sequence of this T cell receptor (beta chain) was determined in a study of tumor-infiltrating lymphocytes in primary liver carcinoma. Total RNA and DNA came together from about 21-30 mg of bulk tissue without cell sorting. At sampling, these chronic HBV carriers had received no treatment. cDNA specific to TCR beta was made from roughly 500 ng of total RNA, with a constant-region primer employed for priming. Sequencing libraries for TCR beta derived from three nested multiplex PCR rounds that used slightly modified ARM-PCR. A C-beta reverse primer and TRBV1-TRBV30 forward primers served in each of the first two PCR rounds, at approximately 10 cycles apiece. TCRdb redid the calling of the multiplex PCR reads with MiXCR, one entry per CDR3 protein. The table records about 75,000 distinct CDR3 sequences, 69% of them present only once. Germline CDR1 is SGHAT and CDR2 is FQNNGV. The CDR3 is 15 amino acids.

Note on this clonotype: Lacking the conserved final phenylalanine or tryptophan, this CDR3 likely reflects a read error.

The sequencing sample was made of tumor-adjacent normal liver tissue. The sequence came from a man aged 40-50 years with primary liver carcinoma and hepatitis B virus infection. The V gene is TRBV11-2, the J gene TRBJ1-1; TRBD1 is a possible D gene (5 bases). The CDR3, as DNA: TGTGCCAGCAGCCCGCGCCCAGGGAGGAACAATGAAGCTTTCCTT. Residues: CASSPRPGRNNEAFL.